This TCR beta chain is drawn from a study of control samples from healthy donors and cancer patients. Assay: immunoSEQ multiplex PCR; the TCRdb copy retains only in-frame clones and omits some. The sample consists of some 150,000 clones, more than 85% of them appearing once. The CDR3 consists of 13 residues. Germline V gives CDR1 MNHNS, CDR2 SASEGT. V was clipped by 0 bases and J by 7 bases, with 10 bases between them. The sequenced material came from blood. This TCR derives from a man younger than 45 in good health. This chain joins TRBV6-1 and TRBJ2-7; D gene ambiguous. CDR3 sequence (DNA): TGTGCCAGCAGTGAAGCGCTAGACCCGGAGCAGTACTTC. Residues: CASSEALDPEQYF.